These 8 T cell receptor beta chains came from one sample sequenced in a study of tumor and adjacent non-tumor tissue in lung cancer. This sample's RNA came from whole unsorted tissue. Distant lung tissue was collected more than 3 cm away from the tumor edge. The library came from three nested PCR rounds adapted from ARM-PCR protocols. From the multiplex PCR reads, TCRdb called clonotypes with MiXCR, one entry per CDR3 protein. Of about 98,000 distinct CDR3 sequences in the sample, 80% are singletons; the top ten hold 30%. Sequences were obtained from distant non-tumor lung tissue. The receptor source for this set is a man aged 55 to 70 with small cell lung cancer.

This chain uses TRBV10-3 with TRBJ2-7, with 12 positions matching TRBD2. This CDR3 contains 15 residues. Per germline, CDR1 ENHRY and CDR2 SYGVKD. The CDR3 nucleotides read TGTGCCATCAGTGAGGGGACTAGCGGGTTTAACGAGCTGTACGTC. Translation: CAISEGTSGFNELYV.

A note on this clonotype: The germline gene is not matched at one end of the junction; a read error may be the cause. The rearrangement links TRBV11-2 to TRBJ2-1, with D unresolved. In germline, CDR1 is SGHAT, CDR2 FQNNGV. The CDR3 has 16 amino acids. The CDR3 protein is CASSLMELATANKQFF. CDR3 in DNA: TGTGCTAGCAGCTTAATGGAGCTGGCCACGGCCAATAAGCAGTTCTTC.

A remark on this clonotype: This clone may be a read error of a much larger clone one base away. This chain links TRBV5-1 with TRBJ2-3; 13 positions match TRBD2. This CDR3 comprises 16 residues. V was clipped by 0 bases and J by 4 bases; unmatched bases: 2. CDR1 SGHRS and CDR2 YFSETQ come from the germline V gene. CDR3 sequence: CASSLDGLAGADTQYF. As DNA, the CDR3 is TGCGCCAGCAGCTTGGACGGACTAGCGGGAGCAGATACGCAGTATTTT.

Concerning this clonotype: The junction departs from germline at one end; a sequencing error may be responsible. The chain recombines TRBV11-2 with TRBJ2-5; D remains unclear. This CDR3 has 12 residues. Germline CDR1 SGHAT, CDR2 FQNNGV. For the CDR3, the DNA is TGTGCCGGCAGCTTAGGTATGGAGACCCAGTACTTC. Protein sequence: CAGSLGMETQYF.

A word on this clonotype: One end of the junction does not line up with germline, which may come from a read error. The chain carries TRBV14 and TRBJ1-1; no firm D call. Germline-derived CDR1 and CDR2 are SGHDN and FVKESK. CDR3 size: 15 residues. The CDR3 here is CASSHIDTQSTEAFF. CDR3 nucleotides: TGTGCCAGCAGCCACATAGACACCCAGAGCACTGAGGCTTTCTTT.

With regard to this clonotype: Likely a read error: the CDR3 ends without its conserved phenylalanine or tryptophan. The J gene is TRBJ1-5, the V gene TRBV19; D remains unclear. V lost 1 base, J lost 0 bases, and 13 bases lay in between. Germline loops: CDR1 LNHDA, CDR2 SQIVND (reference sequence). CDR3 length: 17 residues. The CDR3 here is CASSIGRRDSSNQPQHY. CDR3 DNA sequence: TGTGCCAGTAGTATAGGGCGACGTGATAGTAGCAATCAGCCCCAGCATTAT.

Worth noting for this clonotype: A read error may account for a junction end that differs from germline. This chain links TRBV11-2 with TRBJ2-3; 7 bases are a match to TRBD1. Germline V gene sequence: CDR1 SGHAT, CDR2 FQNNGV. The CDR3 runs to 15 residues. CDR3 loop: CASSKTGIRTGTQYF. Here the CDR3 DNA reads TGTGCCAGCAGCAAGACAGGGATTCGCACAGGTACGCAGTATTTT.

Comments on this clonotype: One end of the junction varies from germline; a read error may be responsible. The chain has TRBV28 and TRBJ1-5; D is ambiguous. CDR3 length equals 15 residues. Germline CDR1 MDHEN, CDR2 SYDVKM. CDR3 loop: CASSLSGDSNQSQHF. As DNA, the CDR3 is TGTGCCAGCAGTTTATCCGGGGATAGCAATCAGTCCCAGCATTTC. Together with reference TRBV28 and TRBJ1-5, the CDR3 gives the full variable domain: DVKVTQSSRYLVKRTGEKVFLECVQDMDHENMFWYRQDPGLGLRLIYFSYDVKMKEKGDIPEGYSVSREKKERFSLILESASTNQTSMYLCASSLSGDSNQSQHFGDGTRLSIL.